This TCR beta chain stems from a study of cytotoxic CD8 clonotypes in ibrutinib-treated CLL listed by TCRdb under 2021. The study in broad terms: The cohort had 11 relapsed/refractory and approximately 14 treatment-naive patients; about 17 were IGHV unmutated. Cryopreserved peripheral blood mononuclear cells were obtained before treatment, at response, and at either sustained remission or disease progression. On average, each sample yielded 270,000 or so productive templates and about 100,000 productive rearrangements. Of the 70 to 90 people in the trial, about two dozen had longitudinal samples available. Every remission and progressive disease sample was obtained while ibrutinib was still being received by the patients. Response samples were obtained after a median of roughly 13 months of treatment, with a range of roughly 6 to 36 months. Responses were partial in roughly 24 patients and complete in 2; after median around 65 months follow-up, roughly 15 stayed in remission and 12 progressed.

The research as a whole found: Public clonotypes were rare and either shrank or stayed stable during treatment, and the rise in clonality at ibrutinib response reflected expansion of private clonotypes. An increase in clonality was observed at ibrutinib response, with clonality remaining stable during sustained remission and falling back toward baseline at progression. Baseline clonality was found to be higher than that of age-matched healthy donors and was strongly correlated with circulating CD8+ T-cell counts. Sampling times were not matched between patients in sustained remission and patients whose disease was progressing, and lymph node repertoires were not examined.

According to the study, the label for this sample's time point signals: roughly 2 years on ibrutinib. Approximately 2 micrograms of genomic DNA were extracted from cryopreserved PBMCs for TCR beta library preparation. Longitudinal blood samples from CLL patients on ibrutinib monotherapy underwent high-throughput TCR beta sequencing. The patients were enrolled in a single-center, open-label phase 2 trial of ibrutinib monotherapy. The junction shows trimming of 7 bases on V and 1 base on J, plus 11 bases between the germline ends. The germline V gene specifies SGHTA as CDR1 and FQGNSA as CDR2. The CDR3 contains 14 residues, cysteine and phenylalanine counted. The only DNA kept is the CDR3, 42 bases in frame from the first base. Worth noting for this clone: Its target antigen remains unknown. Base-call qualities are not available, and no considerably larger clone is one nucleotide away.

Each clonotype received, on average, about 10x coverage in deep resolution sequencing performed on a MiSeq, where the target depth lay between 1 in 1 million and 1 in 200,000 T cells. The immunoSEQ hsTCRB Kit was used to generate the TCR beta libraries. On the authors' methods: Data were analyzed with ImmunoSEQ Data Assistant and ImmunoSEQ Analyzer, with V, D and J genes assigned per IMGT definitions. Clonality, with values ranging from 0 to 1, was calculated as one minus the normalized Shannon entropy of productive rearrangement frequencies. Only overrepresented clonotypes making up at least 0.05% of the repertoire of each patient were included in the public clonotype analysis. About a dozen age-matched healthy donor repertoires from immuneACCESS served as clonality controls. TCRdb mirrors the immuneACCESS table, restricted to in-frame sequences. Some clones are absent from its copies; in checked studies, under half trace to an unresolved V gene, and the reason for the others is unknown. Clonal size and the V and J genes are those of that table, whereas D and trimming came from the DNA. The sample table lists hundreds of thousands of clones, 60% to 75% of them with a count of one. Over 15% of the sample is taken by the ten largest.

The sequence derives from a human donor with chronic lymphocytic leukemia. The V and J segments used are TRBV7-2 and TRBJ1-3, with the D segment identity uncertain. The sample was PBMCs, taken after 24 months of ibrutinib treatment. Here is the DNA: TGTGCCAGCACCAAAACGGGATCTGGAAACACCATATATTTT. Its amino acids are CASTKTGSGNTIYF.